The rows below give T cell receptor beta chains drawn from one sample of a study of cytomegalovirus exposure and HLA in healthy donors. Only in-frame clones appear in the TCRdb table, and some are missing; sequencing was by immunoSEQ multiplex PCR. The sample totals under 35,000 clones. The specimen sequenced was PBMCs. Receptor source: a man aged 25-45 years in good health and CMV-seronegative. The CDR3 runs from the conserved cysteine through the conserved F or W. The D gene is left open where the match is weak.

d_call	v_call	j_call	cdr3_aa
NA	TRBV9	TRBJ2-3	CASSVGPGSTDTQYF
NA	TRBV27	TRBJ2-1	CATRTQGSNEQFF
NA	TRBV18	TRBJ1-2	CASSPLSGSLFGYTF
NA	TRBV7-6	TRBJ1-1	CASSLVPRGGTEAFF
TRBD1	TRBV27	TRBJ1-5	CASRPTGGGQPQHF
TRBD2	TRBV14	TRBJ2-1	CASSHPRGRADLSYNEQFF
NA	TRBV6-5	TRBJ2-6	CASSYSGHSGANVLTF
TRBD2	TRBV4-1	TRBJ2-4	CASSQTSGRGNIQYF
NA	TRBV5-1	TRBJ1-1	CASKAGVNTEAFF
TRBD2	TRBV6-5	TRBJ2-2	CASSYQLAGGMFF
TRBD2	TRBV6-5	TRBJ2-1	CASTETSGNYNEQFF
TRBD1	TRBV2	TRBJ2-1	CASRGDREEERIYNEQFF
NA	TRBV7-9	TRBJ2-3	CPLSERGDTQYF
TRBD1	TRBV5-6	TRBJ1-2	CASSRDRSYGYTF
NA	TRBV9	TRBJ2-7	CASSVLSGEQYF
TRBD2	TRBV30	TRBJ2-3	CAWSVPGGDTQYF
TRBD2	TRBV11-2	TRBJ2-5	CASSPGTSGKETQYF
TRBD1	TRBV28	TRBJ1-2	CASSRPGTGVLNYGYTF
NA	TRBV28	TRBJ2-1	CASNPVNTYNEQFF
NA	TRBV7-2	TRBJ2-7	CASSFGGSSYEQYF
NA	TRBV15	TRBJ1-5	CATSRGGGDAMYF
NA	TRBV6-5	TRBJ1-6	CASSAQIRDNSPLHF
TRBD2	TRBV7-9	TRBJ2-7	CASSDSGTYEQYF
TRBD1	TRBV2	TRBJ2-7	CASRVGQGTEQYF
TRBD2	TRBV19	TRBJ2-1	CASSGWTSGYNEQFF
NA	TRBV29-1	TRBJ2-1	CSVRHRDTYNEQFF
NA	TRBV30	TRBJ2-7	CAWSVRSAGSYEQYF
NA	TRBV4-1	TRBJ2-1	CASSGRGVESSYNEQFF
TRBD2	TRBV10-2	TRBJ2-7	CASRTSGVAYEQYF
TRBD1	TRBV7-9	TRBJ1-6	CASSLTGAGSPLHF
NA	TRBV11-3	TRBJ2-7	CASSLQGNHNEQYF
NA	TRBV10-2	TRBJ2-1	CASTLAAYYNEQFF
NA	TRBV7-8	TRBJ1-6	CASSFNPGDNSPLHF
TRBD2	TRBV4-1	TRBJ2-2	CASSQELRGEGLTGELFF
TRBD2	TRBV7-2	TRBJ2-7	CASRSGLPTYEQYF
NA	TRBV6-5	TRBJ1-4	CASSPGTSSEKLFF
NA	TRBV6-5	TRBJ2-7	CASSSPRGEQYF
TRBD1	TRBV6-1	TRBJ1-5	CASSPGGWGDQPQHF
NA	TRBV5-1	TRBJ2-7	CASSASTGRREYEQYF
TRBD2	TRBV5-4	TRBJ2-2	CASSTLAGESGELFF
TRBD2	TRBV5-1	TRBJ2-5	CASSLAGGSQETQYF
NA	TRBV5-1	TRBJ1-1	CASSVAPSGSTEAFF
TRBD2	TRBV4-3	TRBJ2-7	CASSQGASGGTYEQYF
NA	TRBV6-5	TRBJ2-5	CASSFRETQYF
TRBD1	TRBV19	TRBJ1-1	CASSILAGGENTEAFF
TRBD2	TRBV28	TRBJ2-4	CASSLPGGSAKNIQYF
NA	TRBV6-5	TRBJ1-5	CASSYNRDINQPQHF
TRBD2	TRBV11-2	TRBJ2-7	CASSPNPGTSRLEQYF
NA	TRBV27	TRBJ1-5	CASSPEQNNQPQHF
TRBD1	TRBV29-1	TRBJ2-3	CSVEKGTGVTDTQYF
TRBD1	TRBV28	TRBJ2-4	CASSLTGQGENIQYF